What follows is one T cell receptor beta chain and its context. This sample is drawn from a study of a mutant IDH1 vaccine in newly diagnosed glioma. Study as a whole: There were approximately 60% males and about 38% females among treated patients, whose mean age was about 40 years.

Clones were sequenced by immunoSEQ multiplex PCR, and TCRdb holds only the in-frame ones, with some missing. The sample lists about 15,000 clones, around 91% occurring once. Time point denoted: baseline, week 1 (first vaccination visit). Treatment in this sample: pre-vaccination baseline after standard-of-care therapy. Every donor had a new WHO grade 3 or 4 astrocytoma that was IDH1-mutant, with loss of nuclear ATRX. Germline V gene sequence: CDR1 SGHTA, CDR2 FQGTGA. The CDR3 covers 14 residues. V gave up 3 bases and J gave up 2 bases, with 10 bases separating them. The sequences come from PBMCs, collected from a glioma patient treated with radiotherapy, temozolomide or both. The V call is TRBV7-3, the J call TRBJ1-1, with D possibly matching TRBD1 (6 bases). This clonotype was obtained from a woman aged 40 to 50 with glioma. Some clones in this sample may be carry-over from other donors' samples. Written as DNA, the CDR3 is TGTGCCAGCAGCTTGGACAGAACAAACACTGAAGCTTTCTTT. It codes for CASSLDRTNTEAFF.